The present TCR beta chain was sequenced within a study of T cell repertoires in cytomegalovirus infection. Across the study: Matching HLA type, along with CMV infection, was indicated by public TCR beta signatures. Findings of the study overall: The cumulative frequency of public TCR beta families identified carriers of CMV plus the relevant HLA. CMV-specific HLA-C-restricted TCR beta clonotypes dominated the ex vivo response.

TCRdb passed the reads through MiXCR, listing each CDR3 protein once. The sample includes 350,000 to 450,000 distinct CDR3 sequences, over 15% of them seen just once. Ten or more counts support this clonotype. What it binds is unknown. This CDR3 contains 14 residues. Trimming took off 5 bases at V and 4 bases at J, with 14 bases between the two ends. In germline, CDR1 is SGHTA, CDR2 FQGNSA. The genes are TRBV7-2 and TRBJ1-2, with D tentatively TRBD1 (5 bases). This receptor was obtained from a human donor in good health (CMV status not recorded). Some clones in this sample may be carry-over from other donors' samples. The sample comprised PBMCs. CDR3 in amino acids: CASSLGGGSYGYTF. CDR3 sequence (DNA): TGTGCCAGCAGCCTCGGGGGGGGGTCCTATGGCTACACCTTC.